One and the same sample provided the 32 T cell receptor beta chains below, sequenced in a study of T-cell memory formation after mild COVID-19. Via MiXCR, TCRdb re-called the 5' RACE reads, giving one row per CDR3 protein. The table has roughly 560,000 distinct CDR3 sequences, about 20% seen once. Sequenced sample: PBMCs or a T cell subset sorted from them (not recorded which). The receptors here all came from an adult woman who had mild COVID-19 (a few samples of this study predate the infection). Cell type and time point are not known.

V gene TRBV5-5 combines with J gene TRBJ1-1; a possible D gene is TRBD1 (5 bases). The V gene lost 2 bases and the J gene lost 0 bases, with 8 bases spanning the gap. This CDR3 comprises 14 residues. Germline V CDR1 and CDR2: SGHKS, YYEKEE (reference sequence). The DNA for the CDR3 is TGTGCCAGCAGCTTCCGACAGATGAACACTGAAGCTTTCTTT. It specifies CASSFRQMNTEAFF.

This clonotype was picked up a small number of times. Germline is not matched at one junction end, which may reflect a read error. The chain recombines TRBV20-1 with TRBJ2-7, with 7 bases matching TRBD1. The CDR3 runs 13 residues. Germline CDR1 reads DFQATT; CDR2 reads SNEGSKA (reference sequence). The CDR3, as DNA: TGCAGTGCAAGAGGGGGCGGCAAATACGAGCAGTACTTC. It specifies CSARGGGKYEQYF.

The rearrangement uses TRBV29-1 and TRBJ2-5, with D tentatively TRBD1 (6 bases). The V end was cut by 6 bases, the J end by 1 base, with 12 bases between. Germline V gene data show CDR1 as SQVTM and CDR2 as ANQGSEA. There are 13 residues in the CDR3. The DNA of the CDR3 is TGCAGCGTCGATGGACAGTTCCAAGAGACCCAGTACTTC. This gives the protein CSVDGQFQETQYF.

V usage is TRBV5-1 and J usage is TRBJ2-3; tentative D call: TRBD2 (5 bases). V dropped 4 bases and J dropped 6 bases, with 15 bases sitting between them. The CDR3 runs 14 residues. The germline CDR1 and CDR2 sequences are SGHRS and YFSETQ. The CDR3 nucleotides are TGCGCCAGCAGCCGCAGCGACGGCGGGGATACGCAGTATTTT. It encodes CASSRSDGGDTQYF.

The V call is TRBV29-1, the J call TRBJ2-1; 9 positions match TRBD1. The length of the CDR3 is 12 residues. V was clipped by 5 bases and J by 10 bases; unmatched bases: 6. CDR1 and CDR2 from the germline V gene are SQVTM and ANQGSEA. The CDR3 DNA is TGCAGCGTTAGGACAGGGGTAGGAGAGCAGTTCTTC. Residues: CSVRTGVGEQFF.

V gene TRBV12-3 or TRBV12-4 combines with J gene TRBJ2-1, with D possibly being TRBD1 (6 bases). There are 18 residues in the CDR3. V lost 2 bases, J lost 6 bases, and 23 bases lay in between. CDR3 sequence: CASSLSRGSLVRLNEQFF. The CDR3 DNA reads TGTGCCAGCAGTTTAAGCAGGGGCTCTCTGGTTCGACTCAATGAGCAGTTCTTC.

The chain recombines TRBV20-1 with TRBJ2-7; weak D call: TRBD2 (6 bases). Germline-derived CDR1 and CDR2 are DFQATT and SNEGSKA (reference sequence). The germline V and J ends were trimmed by 6 bases and 0 bases, with 15 bases remaining between them. The CDR3 is 14 residues long. CDR3: CSALREPHSYEQYF. CDR3 nucleotide sequence: TGCAGTGCACTCCGGGAGCCACACTCCTACGAGCAGTACTTC.

V and J are TRBV2 and TRBJ2-1, with D perhaps matching TRBD1 (6 bases). Germline assignment: CDR1 SNHLY and CDR2 FYNNEI. With 1 base removed from V and 14 bases from J, the gap between germline ends came to 12 bases. This CDR3 has 12 amino acids. CDR3 in amino acids: CASSEDRVNEFF. DNA for the CDR3: TGTGCCAGCAGTGAAGACAGGGTTAACGAGTTCTTC.

This clonotype was observed a handful of times. The chain recombines TRBV12-3 or TRBV12-4 with TRBJ2-4; 7 nucleotides align to TRBD1. J gave up 0 bases and V 10 bases, and 12 bases lay outside the gene matches. The CDR3 loop spans 16 amino acids. The CDR3 region is CATSGQLILAKNIQYF. CDR3 coding DNA: TGTGCCACTTCGGGACAGTTAATACTAGCCAAAAACATTCAGTACTTC.

This chain joins TRBV7-9 and TRBJ2-3, with D perhaps TRBD1 or TRBD2 (5 bases each). Germline CDR1 reads SEHNR; CDR2 reads FQNEAQ (reference sequence). The CDR3 loop spans 16 amino acids. V lost 5 bases and J lost 6, with 21 bases in between. CDR3 coding DNA: TGTGCCAGCAGCCACCCCGGGGCCATGGAAAGGGATACGCAGTATTTT. Its translation is CASSHPGAMERDTQYF.

The chain couples TRBV18 to TRBJ1-5, with D tentatively TRBD1 (5 bases). Per the germline V gene, CDR1 is KGHSH and CDR2 is LQKENI. V dropped 0 bases and J dropped 4 bases, with 7 bases sitting between them. The CDR3 consists of 14 residues. The CDR3 sequence: CASSPPPGNQPQHF. The CDR3 bases are TGTGCCAGCTCACCACCCCCAGGGAATCAGCCCCAGCATTTT.

The chain links TRBV2 to TRBJ2-3; tentative D call: TRBD2 (5 bases). Germline lookup yields CDR1 SNHLY and CDR2 FYNNEI. This CDR3 comprises 14 residues. V was cut by 1 base and J by 6 bases, with 11 bases left in between. CDR3 DNA sequence: TGTGCCAGCAGTGAAGATCGGGGAGCGGATACGCAGTATTTT. Amino acids: CASSEDRGADTQYF.

In its sample, this clonotype was seen a few times. The chain recombines TRBV29-1 with TRBJ2-6; D gene uncertain. CDR3 length: 14 residues. Trimming took 6 bases from V and 0 from J, leaving 9 bases between them. Per germline, CDR1 SQVTM and CDR2 ANQGSEA. CDR3 in amino acids: CSVASSSGANVLTF. The CDR3 coding sequence is TGCAGCGTCGCCAGTAGCTCTGGGGCCAACGTCCTGACTTTC. Drawing the rest from reference TRBV29-1 and TRBJ2-6, the complete variable domain is SAVISQKPSRDICQRGTSLTIQCQVDSQVTMMFWYRQQPGQSLTLIATANQGSEATYESGFVIDKFPISRPNLTFSTLTVSNMSPEDSSIYLCSVASSSGANVLTFGAGSRLTVL.

The chain links TRBV28 to TRBJ2-7; 9 nucleotides agree with TRBD2. The CDR3 extends over 14 amino acids. Germline V gives CDR1 MDHEN, CDR2 SYDVKM. V lost 5 bases, J lost 3 bases, and 5 bases stayed unmatched. The CDR3 bases are TGTGCCAGCAGTCCCGCGGGAGGGTACTACGAGCAGTACTTC. It codes for CASSPAGGYYEQYF.

At least ten counts were recorded for this clonotype. The V gene is TRBV12-3 or TRBV12-4, the J gene TRBJ2-1, with a weak D call TRBD2 (5 bases). V lost 1 base to trimming and J lost 1 base, with 11 bases between them. The CDR3 extends over 16 amino acids. CDR3 DNA: TGTGCCAGCAGTTTAGGAGGTCGCGGGTCCTACAATGAGCAGTTCTTC. Amino acid sequence: CASSLGGRGSYNEQFF.

This rearrangement joins TRBV13 to TRBJ1-2, with 8 nucleotides matching TRBD1. The germline V gene encodes CDR1 PRHDT and CDR2 FYEKMQ (reference sequence). With 2 bases clipped from V and 8 bases from J, the junction kept 10 bases outside the gene matches. CDR3 length equals 15 residues. The CDR3 DNA sequence: TGTGCCAGCAGCTTACCCGGACAGGGAGGACAGGGCTACACCTTC. Translating gives CASSLPGQGGQGYTF. Combining the CDR3 with reference TRBV13 and TRBJ1-2 gives the whole variable domain AAGVIQSPRHLIKEKRETATLKCYPIPRHDTVYWYQQGPGQDPQFLISFYEKMQSDKGSIPDRFSAQQFSDYHSELNMSSLELGDSALYFCASSLPGQGGQGYTFGSGTRLTVV.

This clonotype was observed a few times. The V call is TRBV6-1, the J call TRBJ1-5, with D possibly being TRBD1 (6 bases). The CDR3 sequence is 14 residues long. Looked up from germline, CDR1 is MNHNS and CDR2 is SASEGT. Trimming stripped 6 bases from V and 0 bases from J, with 9 bases between. The CDR3 protein is CASRDSYSNQPQHF. CDR3 sequence (DNA): TGTGCCAGCAGGGACAGTTATAGCAATCAGCCCCAGCATTTT.

In the case of this clonotype: The junction departs from germline at one end; a sequencing error may be responsible. V gene TRBV2 combines with J gene TRBJ1-2, with D unresolved. The CDR3 sequence is 13 residues long. Per germline, CDR1 SNHLY and CDR2 FYNNEI. CDR3 region: CASSESANYGYTF. DNA of the CDR3: TGTGCCAGTAGTGAATCGGCTAACTATGGCTACACCTTC.

In DNA form, the CDR3 reads TGTGCCAGCAGTTACTTCGGTCGGGTTGGAAACACCATATATTTT. Protein sequence: CASSYFGRVGNTIYF. The V gene is TRBV6-6, the J gene TRBJ1-3, with D hard to call. CDR1 is MNHNY, CDR2 SVGAGI, per germline (reference sequence). Trimming took off 1 base at V and 3 bases at J, with 10 bases between the two ends. The CDR3 covers 15 residues.

This clonotype was counted between two and nine times. The V and J genes are TRBV7-3 and TRBJ2-7; either TRBD1 or TRBD2 may supply D (6 bases each). With 5 bases removed from V and 6 bases from J, the gap between germline ends came to 14 bases. There are 13 residues in the CDR3. Germline V gene sequence: CDR1 SGHTA, CDR2 FQGTGA. This chain's CDR3 is CASSPGGGLEQYF. CDR3 DNA: TGTGCCAGCAGCCCGGGTGGGGGGCTCGAGCAGTACTTC.

This clonotype has more than one count but fewer than ten. The V gene is TRBV5-1, the J gene TRBJ2-2, with 7 bases fitting TRBD1. V was pared by 5 bases and J by 4 bases, with 5 bases of the junction left unmatched. The germline V gene has CDR1 SGHRS and CDR2 YFSETQ. This CDR3 is built from 14 residues. This CDR3 reads CASSLTGITGELFF. The CDR3 nucleotides read TGCGCCAGCAGTCTGACAGGGATCACCGGGGAGCTGTTTTTT.

The sample holds a few counts of this clonotype. The V gene is TRBV5-1, the J gene TRBJ1-1; no firm D call. V was clipped by 0 bases and J by 7 bases, with 10 bases between them. This CDR3 region has 13 residues. The germline V gene encodes CDR1 SGHRS and CDR2 YFSETQ. CDR3 region: CASSLDRLGEAFF. The CDR3 DNA is TGCGCCAGCAGCTTGGATCGTTTGGGTGAAGCTTTCTTT.

This clonotype has a handful of counts. V and J are TRBV7-3 and TRBJ1-5; the match to TRBD1 covers 9 bases. Germline V lookup: CDR1 SGHTA, CDR2 FQGTGA. The CDR3 is 16 amino acids. Losses at the gene ends were 3 bases for V and 0 bases for J; bases not matched to a gene: 3. The CDR3 here is CASSFGTGLSNQPQHF. The CDR3 DNA reads as TGTGCCAGCAGCTTCGGGACAGGGCTTAGCAATCAGCCCCAGCATTTT.

This clonotype occurred many times. The rearrangement uses TRBV9 and TRBJ1-5; no firm D call. CDR1 is SGDLS, CDR2 YYNGEE, per germline. The V and J ends lost 7 bases and 7 bases respectively, with 15 bases between them. The CDR3 has 13 amino acids. Here the CDR3 reads CASLQLPNQPQHF. The CDR3 DNA reads as TGTGCCAGCCTACAGCTCCCTAACCAGCCCCAGCATTTT.

The rearrangement links TRBV20-1 to TRBJ2-7; 8 nucleotides match TRBD1. Germline V gene lookup returns CDR1 DFQATT and CDR2 SNEGSKA (reference sequence). J lost 3 bases, V lost 5 bases, and 3 bases had no gene match. This CDR3 comprises 12 residues. In DNA, the CDR3 is TGCAGTGCTTCGACAGGGGACTACGAGCAGTACTTC. It yields the protein CSASTGDYEQYF.

Only a few counts were recorded for this clonotype. The chain uses TRBV5-1 and TRBJ2-4; possible D gene TRBD1, 6 bases. Germline loops: CDR1 SGHRS, CDR2 YFSETQ. This CDR3 is built from 15 residues. The V end lost 4 bases, the J end lost 6 bases, and 17 bases lay between the germline ends. This chain's CDR3 is CASSHEMGAVNIQYF. DNA for the CDR3: TGCGCCAGCAGCCACGAAATGGGGGCCGTAAACATTCAGTACTTC.

V and J are TRBV10-3 and TRBJ2-2; D is uncertain. CDR3 length: 13 residues. CDR1 is ENHRY, CDR2 SYGVKD, per germline. V was trimmed by 1 base and J by 3 bases, leaving 3 bases between them. CDR3 region: CAISEFDTGELFF. The CDR3, as DNA: TGTGCCATCAGTGAGTTTGACACCGGGGAGCTGTTTTTT.

This clonotype was counted a few times. V usage is TRBV5-1 and J usage is TRBJ1-1; TRBD1 might be the D (5 bases). CDR1 and CDR2 (germline): SGHRS, YFSETQ. Trimming pared 5 bases from V and 0 bases from J, leaving 5 bases between. The CDR3 is 12 amino acids. Here the CDR3 reads CASRGVNTEAFF. The CDR3 DNA sequence: TGCGCCAGCAGGGGGGTGAACACTGAAGCTTTCTTT.

This chain links TRBV9 with TRBJ1-2; D remains unclear. Germline lookup yields CDR1 SGDLS and CDR2 YYNGEE. This CDR3 spans 13 amino acids. The V gene lost 0 bases and the J gene lost 3 bases, with 6 bases spanning the gap. This CDR3 is CASSVDRHYGYTF. DNA of the CDR3: TGTGCCAGCAGCGTAGACCGCCACTATGGCTACACCTTC. Together with reference TRBV9 and TRBJ1-2, the CDR3 gives the full variable domain: DSGVTQTPKHLITATGQRVTLRCSPRSGDLSVYWYQQSLDQGLQFLIQYYNGEERAKGNILERFSAQQFPDLHSELNLSSLELGDSALYFCASSVDRHYGYTFGSGTRLTVV.

The J gene is TRBJ2-5, the V gene TRBV12-3 or TRBV12-4, with D hard to call. This CDR3 spans 11 amino acids. The V and J ends lost 9 bases and 4 bases respectively, with 9 bases between them. The chain's CDR3 is CASSAVETQYF. The CDR3 DNA reads as TGTGCCAGTTCCGCTGTAGAGACCCAGTACTTC.

The genes are TRBV20-1 and TRBJ2-5; 8 nucleotides align to TRBD1. The CDR3 totals 16 residues. CDR1 and CDR2 (germline): DFQATT, SNEGSKA (reference sequence). V dropped 3 bases and J dropped 2; count of bases not matched to a gene: 11. In DNA form, the CDR3 reads TGCAGTGCTAGCCCCGGGGCAGGGGGCGTACAAGAGACCCAGTACTTC. Translating it yields CSASPGAGGVQETQYF.

This clonotype has a handful of counts. This chain connects TRBV7-2 to TRBJ1-6, with 9 bases lining up with TRBD1. Germline loops: CDR1 SGHTA, CDR2 FQGNSA. The CDR3 sequence is 17 residues long. The junction had 3 bases not matched to a gene; V was cut back by 2 bases and J by 1 base. This CDR3 is CASSLPGQGSYNSPLHF. In DNA form, the CDR3 reads TGTGCCAGCAGCTTACCGGGACAGGGTTCCTATAATTCACCCCTCCACTTT.